This T cell receptor (beta chain) was retrieved from a study of cytomegalovirus exposure and HLA in healthy donors. Study in general: The study's early data release held about 85 million unique TCRs from HLA-typed donors. General observations from the study: The number of N-insertions in an Asian-associated ancestry cluster was reportedly below the approximately 690-donor mean in a later analysis. A link between a missense DCLRE1C variant and TCR beta V- and J-gene trimming emerged from a later analysis.

For this clone: The antigen remains unidentified.

With 60 Vbeta and 13 Jbeta primers, the PCR was carried out. Sequencing was performed with immunoSEQ multiplex PCR; in TCRdb, only in-frame clones are kept and a portion is missing. Among 120,000 to 150,000 clones listed, around 79% were seen once. Those who donated were healthy bone marrow donors. The source material was PBMCs. The clonotype was recovered from a man aged 35-49 years in good health and CMV-seropositive.

CDR3 nucleotide sequence: TGCAGCTCCGACCCGGGACAGGGTGTAAGGTACGAGCAGTACTTC. The encoded protein is CSSDPGQGVRYEQYF. The chain employs TRBV29-1 and TRBJ2-7, with 9 bases lining up with TRBD1. Looked up from germline, CDR1 is SQVTM and CDR2 is ANQGSEA. J was trimmed by 4 bases and V by 8 bases; bases with no gene match: 15. CDR3 size: 15 residues.